The 26 T cell receptor beta chains below come from one sample, sequenced in a study of blood T cell repertoires in COVID-19. TCRdb's table, derived via immunoSEQ multiplex PCR, lists solely in-frame clones and lacks some. Among roughly 140,000 clones, roughly 80% were seen once, and the ten largest hold around 3.8%. The sample taken for sequencing was peripheral blood. Every receptor here comes from a man between 65 and 85 years old who had recovered from COVID-19.

CDR3 DNA: TGTGCCAGCATCGCAGGGGCTGGTGAAAAACTGTTTTTT. Its translation: CASIAGAGEKLFF. The chain employs TRBV6-5 and TRBJ1-4; possibly TRBD1 for D (6 bases). The ends were cut back, 7 bases at V and 7 bases at J, with 13 bases in the middle. The CDR3 has 13 residues. Germline CDR1 and CDR2: MNHEY and SVGAGI.

This clone occurred once. The chain carries TRBV10-3 and TRBJ2-3; D not certain. The V and J ends lost 4 bases and 2 bases respectively, with 7 bases between them. The CDR3 spans 13 residues. Germline CDR1 reads ENHRY; CDR2 reads SYGVKD. The CDR3 sequence is CAISGGTTDTQYF. The CDR3 nucleotides are TGTGCCATCAGTGGCGGCACCACAGATACGCAGTATTTT.

The CDR3 DNA reads TGTGCCAGCAGTCAGACTAGCGGAGCCTACGAGCAGTACTTC. This encodes CASSQTSGAYEQYF. The gene calls are TRBV6-2 or TRBV6-3 and TRBJ2-7; 9 bases are shared with TRBD2. V shed 5 bases, J shed 2 bases, and the junction held 4 bases outside the gene matches. The CDR3 has 14 amino acids. Germline V lookup: CDR1 MNHEY, CDR2 SVGEGT.

The chain carries TRBV6-5 and TRBJ2-7; D gene uncertain. CDR1 and CDR2 (germline): MNHEY, SVGAGI. V was cut by 0 bases and J by 0 bases, with 9 bases left in between. CDR3 size: 15 residues. CDR3 DNA: TGTGCCAGCAGTTACTCGTGGCGGAGCTCCTACGAGCAGTACTTC. It codes for CASSYSWRSSYEQYF.

V is TRBV2 and J is TRBJ2-3; 16 bases agree with TRBD2. This CDR3 is 20 amino acids long. Looked up from germline, CDR1 is SNHLY and CDR2 is FYNNEI. V lost 4 bases, J lost 2 bases, and 12 bases stayed unmatched. The CDR3 protein is CASSVPGLAGGPTATDTQYF. CDR3 DNA: TGTGCCAGCAGTGTCCCGGGACTAGCGGGAGGGCCAACCGCCACAGATACGCAGTATTTT.

V is TRBV12-3 or TRBV12-4 and J is TRBJ2-5; the D is unclear. V dropped 6 bases and J dropped 5 bases, with 10 bases sitting between them. This CDR3 has 12 residues. Here the CDR3 DNA reads TGTGCCAGCAGGGGCATCGTGGAGACCCAGTACTTC. It yields the protein CASRGIVETQYF.

The chain recombines TRBV27 with TRBJ1-1, with D unresolved. V was pared by 0 bases and J by 1 base, with 6 bases between. CDR3 length: 14 amino acids. CDR1 is MNHEY and CDR2 is SMNVEV in the germline V gene (reference sequence). The CDR3 DNA reads TGTGCCAGCAGTTTATCAAGAGGGAACACTGAAGCTTTCTTT. Encoded protein: CASSLSRGNTEAFF.

The chain is built from TRBV7-8 and TRBJ2-2, with TRBD1 identical over 8 bases. With V trimmed by 1 base and J by 7 bases, 8 bases remained unmatched. Germline V gives CDR1 SGHVS, CDR2 FQNEAQ. The CDR3 contains 16 residues. The CDR3 coding sequence is TGTGCCAGCAGCTTAGTTACGACAGGGGAGATCGGGGAGCTGTTTTTT. Its translation: CASSLVTTGEIGELFF. Full variable domain (missing parts from reference TRBV7-8 and TRBJ2-2): GAGVSQSPRYKVAKRGQDVALRCDPISGHVSLFWYQQALGQGPEFLTYFQNEAQLDKSGLPSDRFFAERPEGSVSTLKIQRTQQEDSAVYLCASSLVTTGEIGELFFGEGSRLTVL.

This chain links TRBV11-2 with TRBJ2-5, with D tentatively TRBD2 (5 bases). Germline V gene data show CDR1 as SGHAT and CDR2 as FQNNGV. This CDR3 spans 14 amino acids. V lost 3 bases to trimming and J lost 9 bases, with 17 bases between them. CDR3 sequence reads: CASSLAPVKRAQYF. In nucleotides, the CDR3 is TGTGCCAGCAGCTTGGCCCCTGTAAAGAGGGCCCAGTACTTC.

The chain combines TRBV7-9 with TRBJ2-7; no clear D. The CDR3 has 14 amino acids. Germline-derived CDR1 and CDR2 are SEHNR and FQNEAQ (reference sequence). The V end lost 5 bases, the J end lost 5 bases, and 16 bases lay between the germline ends. The CDR3 sequence is CASSLTGRLNEQYF. CDR3 coding DNA: TGTGCCAGCAGCCTCACGGGTAGGCTTAACGAGCAGTACTTC.

This chain links TRBV5-1 with TRBJ2-2, with a tentative D call TRBD1 (5 bases). V lost 0 bases and J 7 bases, leaving 7 bases between the germline ends. The germline CDR1 and CDR2 sequences are SGHRS and YFSETQ. The CDR3 has 13 residues. CDR3 region: CASSLEGVGELFF. The CDR3 DNA reads as TGCGCCAGCAGCTTGGAAGGGGTCGGGGAGCTGTTTTTT.

The J gene is TRBJ2-5, the V gene TRBV5-1, with 8 bases aligning to TRBD1. The CDR3 consists of 15 residues. Germline V gene lookup returns CDR1 SGHRS and CDR2 YFSETQ. Trimming took 2 bases from V and 1 from J; bases not matched to a gene: 4. Here the CDR3 DNA reads TGCGCCAGCAGCTTACAGGGGGGCCTCCAAGAGACCCAGTACTTC. Its translation is CASSLQGGLQETQYF.

The chain is built from TRBV13 and TRBJ1-1, with 10 bases aligning to TRBD1. The CDR3 length is 14 residues. The trim removed 2 bases at V and 5 bases at J, leaving 2 bases unmatched. Looked up from germline, CDR1 is PRHDT and CDR2 is FYEKMQ (reference sequence). In DNA form, the CDR3 reads TGTGCCAGCAGCTTATTGGACAGGGGGACTGAAGCTTTCTTT. Translating gives CASSLLDRGTEAFF. The entire variable domain, with the rest obtained from reference TRBV13 and TRBJ1-1, is as follows: AAGVIQSPRHLIKEKRETATLKCYPIPRHDTVYWYQQGPGQDPQFLISFYEKMQSDKGSIPDRFSAQQFSDYHSELNMSSLELGDSALYFCASSLLDRGTEAFFGQGTRLTVV.

This clone occurred a few times. The rearrangement uses TRBV12-3 or TRBV12-4 and TRBJ1-2, with D possibly TRBD1 on 5 matching bases. The CDR3 totals 13 residues. Deletions cut 2 bases from V and 4 bases from J, with 8 bases between. CDR3 DNA sequence: TGTGCCAGCAGTTTATCTGACAGCTATGGCTACACCTTC. Amino acid sequence: CASSLSDSYGYTF.

The CDR3 nucleotides are TGCAGCGGGGCGGGGGACTCAAGCCGCACAGATACGCAGTATTTT. Protein: CSGAGDSSRTDTQYF. V usage is TRBV29-1 and J usage is TRBJ2-3; TRBD2 agrees at 7 bases. The CDR3 consists of 15 residues. Looked up from germline, CDR1 is SQVTM and CDR2 is ANQGSEA. The V and J ends lost 7 bases and 1 base, in that order; junction bases with no gene match: 11.

This clone was seen a single time. The rearrangement joins TRBV6-2 or TRBV6-3 to TRBJ2-5, with 7 bases aligning to TRBD2. Trimming removed 2 bases from V and 5 bases from J; junction bases left unmatched: 8. CDR3 length equals 15 residues. Germline V gene sequence: CDR1 MNHEY, CDR2 SVGEGT. The CDR3 bases are TGTGCCAGCAGTTACAGGTCTAGCGGACGGGAGACCCAGTACTTC. Translation: CASSYRSSGRETQYF.

V usage is TRBV5-6 and J usage is TRBJ1-6; 8 bases align to TRBD1. V trimming: 0 bases; J trimming: 10 bases; junction bases outside the gene matches: 9. This CDR3 is 16 amino acids long. Per germline, CDR1 SGHDT and CDR2 YYEEEE. CDR3: CASSLGTDRAYSPLHF. DNA of the CDR3: TGTGCCAGCAGCTTGGGGACGGACAGGGCATACTCACCCCTCCACTTT.

This sequence joins TRBV30 and TRBJ2-7, with 8 bases identical to TRBD1. The CDR3 has 15 residues. V was clipped by 4 bases and J by 1 base; unmatched bases: 9. CDR1 GTSNPN and CDR2 SVGIG come from the germline V gene (reference sequence). The CDR3 DNA sequence: TGTGCCTGGATGGCCGGACAGGGAAAATCCTACGAGCAGTACTTC. Its translation: CAWMAGQGKSYEQYF.

The genes are TRBV11-2 and TRBJ2-5; 8 nucleotides line up with TRBD1. The germline V gene has CDR1 SGHAT and CDR2 FQNNGV. The V gene end was trimmed by 1 base and the J gene end by 4 bases; junction bases not matched to a gene: 8. This CDR3 spans 16 amino acids. The CDR3 coding sequence is TGTGCCAGCAGCTTAGTAGTGGACAGGGTCCGAGAGACCCAGTACTTC. Translated, it gives CASSLVVDRVRETQYF.

The chain uses TRBV6-2 or TRBV6-3 and TRBJ1-5, with D tentatively TRBD1 (6 bases). The length of the CDR3 is 18 residues. In germline, CDR1 is MNHEY, CDR2 SVGEGT. Trimming pared 2 bases from V and 0 bases from J, leaving 17 bases between. CDR3 residues: CASSYHPTGPYSNQPQHF. CDR3 DNA: TGTGCCAGCAGTTACCATCCGACAGGACCCTATAGCAATCAGCCCCAGCATTTT.

The chain links TRBV6-2 or TRBV6-3 to TRBJ1-5, with TRBD1 identical over 7 bases. Germline V lookup: CDR1 MNHEY, CDR2 SVGEGT. The trim removed 4 bases at V and 3 bases at J, leaving 6 bases unmatched. The CDR3 loop spans 15 amino acids. The CDR3 region has the DNA TGTGCCAGCAGTTCCAAGGACAGGTTCAATCAGCCCCAGCATTTT. Its protein product is CASSSKDRFNQPQHF.

The CDR3 region is CASSQTGQGYSPLHF. CDR3 sequence (DNA): TGTGCCAGCAGTCAAACGGGACAGGGGTATTCACCCCTCCACTTT. The rearrangement uses TRBV6-5 and TRBJ1-6; TRBD1 matches at 10 bases. J lost 8 bases, V lost 5 bases, and 6 bases had no gene match. The CDR3 extends over 15 amino acids. Germline CDR1 and CDR2: MNHEY and SVGAGI.

The chain employs TRBV5-6 and TRBJ2-5, with D hard to call. Germline CDR1 is SGHDT and CDR2 is YYEEEE. The CDR3 extends over 15 amino acids. The V end was cut by 2 bases, the J end by 0 bases, with 11 bases between. Here the CDR3 reads CASSFRDLYQETQYF. The CDR3 nucleotides are TGTGCCAGCAGCTTCAGAGACTTGTACCAAGAGACCCAGTACTTC.

In its sample, this clone was seen many times. V is TRBV7-9 and J is TRBJ1-2; possible D gene TRBD1, 6 bases. This CDR3 is built from 15 residues. Germline loops: CDR1 SEHNR, CDR2 FQNEAQ (reference sequence). V gave up 0 bases and J gave up 3 bases, with 11 bases separating them. The chain's CDR3 is CASSLASGGHYGYTF. The CDR3 DNA is TGTGCCAGCAGCTTAGCGAGCGGGGGGCACTATGGCTACACCTTC.

The genes are TRBV7-2 and TRBJ2-5; 12 bases are shared with TRBD2. V shed 5 bases and J 1 base; nucleotides not matched to a gene: 5. There are 16 residues in the CDR3. The V gene's germline CDR1 is SGHTA and CDR2 FQGNSA. DNA of the CDR3: TGTGCCAGCAGCACAGGACTAGCGGGGCTCCAAGAGACCCAGTACTTC. This codes for CASSTGLAGLQETQYF.

The J gene is TRBJ2-5, the V gene TRBV2, with 8 bases aligning to TRBD1. The CDR3 is 14 residues long. Unmatched junction bases numbered 7, after V lost 6 bases and J lost 4 bases. Germline assignment: CDR1 SNHLY and CDR2 FYNNEI. The DNA of the CDR3 is TGTGCCAGCAGGGGGACAGGCTCCGGAGAGACCCAGTACTTC. This codes for CASRGTGSGETQYF.